Shown below are 10 T cell receptor beta chains from a single sample sequenced in a study of T cell responses to AZD1222 COVID-19 vaccine. Libraries were prepared by immunoSEQ multiplex PCR; TCRdb keeps only in-frame clonotypes and omits some of them. Counted here are about 120,000 clones, 70% to 90% occurring once; the ten biggest clones make up 8.4%. The sequencing used peripheral blood, collected on day 0 of AZD1222 vaccination. Receptor source: an adult in good health.

This clone was recorded only once. The chain recombines TRBV6-6 with TRBJ2-1, with D perhaps matching TRBD2 (6 bases). Trimming removed 4 bases from V and 10 bases from J, with 17 bases in between. The CDR3 runs to 14 residues. The V gene's germline CDR1 is MNHNY and CDR2 SVGAGI (reference sequence). The CDR3 loop reads CASSSGGTSQEQFF. CDR3 nucleotides: TGTGCCAGCAGTTCCGGGGGAACCTCTCAGGAGCAGTTCTTC.

The chain couples TRBV6-1 to TRBJ1-5, with D tentatively TRBD1 (5 bases). Trimming took off 3 bases at V and 6 bases at J, with 15 bases between the two ends. Germline values: CDR1 MNHNS, CDR2 SASEGT. This CDR3 comprises 15 residues. The CDR3 here is CASSEPGTPGQPQHF. The DNA of the CDR3 is TGTGCCAGCAGTGAGCCCGGGACGCCGGGTCAGCCCCAGCATTTT.

The gene calls are TRBV5-1 and TRBJ2-6, with 12 bases fitting TRBD1. The germline V gene has CDR1 SGHRS and CDR2 YFSETQ. The CDR3 covers 17 residues. V was pared by 0 bases and J by 4 bases, with 2 bases of the junction left unmatched. The CDR3 DNA follows: TGCGCCAGCAGCTTGGCGGGACAGGGGGCCGGGGCCAACGTCCTGACTTTC. Protein product: CASSLAGQGAGANVLTF.

CDR3 DNA: TGTGCCAGCAGCCGTGGACAGGGAGAGACCCAGTACTTC. Protein: CASSRGQGETQYF. V is TRBV6-6 and J is TRBJ2-5, with TRBD1 matching over 8 bases. From germline, CDR1 is MNHNY and CDR2 SVGAGI (reference sequence). The CDR3 has 13 residues. Trimming cost V 6 bases and J 4 bases; bases outside gene matches: 4.

V and J are TRBV7-3 and TRBJ1-1; D remains unclear. The CDR3 extends over 15 amino acids. The germline V and J ends were trimmed by 0 bases and 1 base, with 9 bases remaining between them. The germline V gene encodes CDR1 SGHTA and CDR2 FQGTGA. The CDR3 spells CASSLTGRRNTEAFF. CDR3 coding DNA: TGTGCCAGCAGCTTAACAGGGCGGAGGAACACTGAAGCTTTCTTT.

CDR3 nucleotides: TGTGCCACCAGCAGAGATTTCGGGACAGGGGGCGGGAAGGCTGAAGCTTTCTTT. This codes for CATSRDFGTGGGKAEAFF. This chain joins TRBV15 and TRBJ1-1; 12 nucleotides align to TRBD1. There are 18 residues in the CDR3. V lost 0 bases to trimming and J lost 6 bases; unmatched junction nucleotides: 11. CDR1 and CDR2 from the germline V gene are LNHNV and YYDKDF (reference sequence).

The chain carries TRBV4-1 and TRBJ2-1, with 9 bases matching TRBD2. With 3 bases clipped from V and 7 bases from J, the junction kept 13 bases outside the gene matches. The CDR3 is 17 amino acids. Germline CDR1 and CDR2: MGHRA and YSYEKL. The CDR3 coding sequence is TGCGCCAGCAGCCAGACTCGTGGTACTAGCGGGCATAATGAGCAGTTCTTC. Translated, it gives CASSQTRGTSGHNEQFF.

The rearrangement links TRBV7-3 to TRBJ2-1; D is perhaps TRBD2 (6 bases). The CDR3 is 15 residues long. CDR1 is SGHTA, CDR2 FQGTGA, per germline. The V and J ends lost 8 bases and 4 bases respectively, with 18 bases between them. The CDR3 is CASAVRDWSYNEQFF. The CDR3 bases are TGTGCCAGCGCCGTCAGGGACTGGTCGTACAATGAGCAGTTCTTC.

The chain is built from TRBV7-8 and TRBJ1-1; D gene unclear. V shed 2 bases and J shed 0 bases, with 10 bases lying between them. There are 15 residues in the CDR3. The germline V gene encodes CDR1 SGHVS and CDR2 FQNEAQ. The CDR3 nucleotides read TGTGCCAGCAGCTTAATGGGTCAGATGAACACTGAAGCTTTCTTT. This sequence encodes CASSLMGQMNTEAFF. The variable domain in full, completed from reference TRBV7-8 and TRBJ1-1, reads GAGVSQSPRYKVAKRGQDVALRCDPISGHVSLFWYQQALGQGPEFLTYFQNEAQLDKSGLPSDRFFAERPEGSVSTLKIQRTQQEDSAVYLCASSLMGQMNTEAFFGQGTRLTVV.

The chain employs TRBV4-1 and TRBJ2-3; no definite D call. Trimming cost V 7 bases and J 3 bases, with 14 bases left between them. Germline assignment: CDR1 MGHRA and CDR2 YSYEKL. The CDR3 consists of 14 residues. CDR3 sequence reads: CASTPGWGTDTQYF. The CDR3 DNA sequence: TGCGCCAGCACCCCAGGTTGGGGTACAGATACGCAGTATTTT.